This T cell receptor (beta chain) comes out of a study of regulatory T cells in long-lasting Graves disease. Study-wide results and caveats: Favored gene segments in persistent disease were TRBV28, TRBJ1-2 and TRBJ2-5.

The time point was: persistent/refractory GD, antithyroid drugs over 5 years with positive TRAb. RNA isolated from PBMCs was used to make the TCR library. The V gene's germline CDR1 is MNHGY and CDR2 SAAAGT. This CDR3 comprises 16 residues. Construction of the TCR beta libraries employed iRepertoire HTBI primers in conjunction with Arm-PCR of CDR3 regions. TCRdb ran MiXCR on the multiplex PCR reads and lists one entry per CDR3 protein. The sample shows 700,000 or so distinct CDR3 sequences, around 32% of them seen only once. To note about this clonotype: The antigen is unknown. One end of the junction is discordant with germline, which a read error may explain.

The V and J genes are TRBV6-8 and TRBJ2-7; D tentatively reads TRBD1 or TRBD2 (5 bases each). The receptor's source is a female donor with Graves disease. The sample in question was peripheral blood mononuclear cells (PBMCs), obtained when the disease was refractory, from a patient treated with antithyroid drugs. CDR3 sequence reads: CASSPEEGIPAYEQYF. CDR3 nucleotides: TGCGCTAGCAGCCCCGAAGAGGGGATCCCCGCCTACGAGCAGTACTTC.